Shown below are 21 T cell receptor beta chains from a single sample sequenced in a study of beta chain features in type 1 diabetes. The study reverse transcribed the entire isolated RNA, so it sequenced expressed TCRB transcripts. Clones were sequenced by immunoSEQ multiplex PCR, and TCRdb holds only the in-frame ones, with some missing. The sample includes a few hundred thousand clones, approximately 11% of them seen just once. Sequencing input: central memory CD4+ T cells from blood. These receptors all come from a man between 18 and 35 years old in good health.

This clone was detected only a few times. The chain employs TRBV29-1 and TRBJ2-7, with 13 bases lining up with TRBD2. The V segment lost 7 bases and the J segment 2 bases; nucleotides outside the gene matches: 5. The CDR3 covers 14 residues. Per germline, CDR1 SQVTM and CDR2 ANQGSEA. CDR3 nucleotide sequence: TGCAGCGCTGGACTAGCGGGAGTCCCCTACGAGCAGTACTTC. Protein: CSAGLAGVPYEQYF.

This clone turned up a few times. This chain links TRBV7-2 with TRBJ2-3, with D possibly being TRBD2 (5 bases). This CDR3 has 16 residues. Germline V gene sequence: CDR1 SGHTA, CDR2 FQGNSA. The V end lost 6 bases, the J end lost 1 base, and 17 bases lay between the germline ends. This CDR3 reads CASRPSRAEGTDTQYF. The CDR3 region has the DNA TGTGCCAGCAGGCCATCGCGGGCGGAGGGCACAGATACGCAGTATTTT.

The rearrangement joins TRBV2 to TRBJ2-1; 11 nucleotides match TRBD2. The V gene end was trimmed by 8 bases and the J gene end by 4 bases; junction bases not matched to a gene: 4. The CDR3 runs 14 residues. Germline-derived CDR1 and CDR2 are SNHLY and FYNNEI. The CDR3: CASVTSGAYNEQFF. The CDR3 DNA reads TGTGCCAGCGTGACTAGCGGGGCATACAATGAGCAGTTCTTC.

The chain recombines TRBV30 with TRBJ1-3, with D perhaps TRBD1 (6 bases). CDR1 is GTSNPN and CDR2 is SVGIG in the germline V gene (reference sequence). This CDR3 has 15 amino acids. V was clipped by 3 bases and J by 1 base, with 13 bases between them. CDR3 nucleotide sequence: TGTGCCTGGAGAGATACAGGGTCGTCTGGAAACACCATATATTTT. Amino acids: CAWRDTGSSGNTIYF.

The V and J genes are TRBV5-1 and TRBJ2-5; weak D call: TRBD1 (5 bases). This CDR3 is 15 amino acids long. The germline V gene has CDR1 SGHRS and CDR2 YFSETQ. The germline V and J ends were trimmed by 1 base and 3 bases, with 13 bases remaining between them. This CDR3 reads CASSLFVGREETQYF. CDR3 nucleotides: TGCGCCAGCAGCTTGTTTGTAGGCAGGGAAGAGACCCAGTACTTC.

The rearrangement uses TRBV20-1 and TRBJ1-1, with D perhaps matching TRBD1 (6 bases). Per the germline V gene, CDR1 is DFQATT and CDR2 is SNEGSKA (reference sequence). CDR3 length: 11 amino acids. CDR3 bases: TGCAGCCGAGGGGGGGACACTGAAGCTTTCTTT. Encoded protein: CSRGGDTEAFF.

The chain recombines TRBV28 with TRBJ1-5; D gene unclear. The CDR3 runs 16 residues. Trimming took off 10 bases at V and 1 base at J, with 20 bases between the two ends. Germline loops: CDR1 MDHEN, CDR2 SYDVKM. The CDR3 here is CATEAAGHRSNQPQHF. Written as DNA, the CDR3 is TGTGCCACGGAGGCGGCGGGCCACCGAAGCAATCAGCCCCAGCATTTT.

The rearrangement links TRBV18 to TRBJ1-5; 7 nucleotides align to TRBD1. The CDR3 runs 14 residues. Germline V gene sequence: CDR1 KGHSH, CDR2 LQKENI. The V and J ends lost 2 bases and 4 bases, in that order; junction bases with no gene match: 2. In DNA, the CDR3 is TGTGCCAGCTCACCAACGGGACAGAATCAGCCCCAGCATTTT. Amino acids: CASSPTGQNQPQHF.

The DNA of the CDR3 is TGTGCCAGCGGGAGTAGCGGGAGATTCAACGAGCAGTACTTC. Residues: CASGSSGRFNEQYF. This chain uses TRBV6-1 with TRBJ2-7; TRBD2 matches at 9 bases. In germline, CDR1 is MNHNS, CDR2 SASEGT. V trimming: 8 bases; J trimming: 5 bases; junction bases outside the gene matches: 10. The CDR3 spans 14 residues.

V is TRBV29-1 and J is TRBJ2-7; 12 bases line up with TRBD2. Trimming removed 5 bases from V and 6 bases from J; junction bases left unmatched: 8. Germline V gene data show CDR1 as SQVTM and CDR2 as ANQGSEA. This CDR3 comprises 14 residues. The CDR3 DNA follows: TGCAGCGTTCGGAGGACTAGCGGGAACAGCGAGCAGTACTTC. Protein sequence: CSVRRTSGNSEQYF.

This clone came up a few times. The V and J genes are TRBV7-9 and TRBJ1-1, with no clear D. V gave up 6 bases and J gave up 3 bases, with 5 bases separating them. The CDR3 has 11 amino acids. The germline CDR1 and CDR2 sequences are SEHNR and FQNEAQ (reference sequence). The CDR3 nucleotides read TGTGCCAGCAGACCCTACACTGAAGCTTTCTTT. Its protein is CASRPYTEAFF.

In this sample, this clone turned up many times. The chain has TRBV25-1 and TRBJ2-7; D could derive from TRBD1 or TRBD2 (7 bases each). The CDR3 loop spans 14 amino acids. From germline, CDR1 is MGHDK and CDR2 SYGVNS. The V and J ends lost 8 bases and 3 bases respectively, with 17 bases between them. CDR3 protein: CASPETGRVYEQYF. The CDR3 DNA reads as TGTGCCAGCCCCGAGACAGGGAGGGTCTACGAGCAGTACTTC.

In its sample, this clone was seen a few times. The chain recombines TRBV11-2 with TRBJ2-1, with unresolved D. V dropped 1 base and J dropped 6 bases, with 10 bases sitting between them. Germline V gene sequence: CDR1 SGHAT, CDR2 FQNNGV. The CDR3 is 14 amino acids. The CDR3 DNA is TGTGCCAGCAGCTTAGGGGTAGGGTCCAATGAGCAGTTCTTC. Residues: CASSLGVGSNEQFF. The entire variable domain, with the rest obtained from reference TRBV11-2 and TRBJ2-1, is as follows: EAGVAQSPRYKIIEKRQSVAFWCNPISGHATLYWYQQILGQGPKLLIQFQNNGVVDDSQLPKDRFSAERLKGVDSTLKIQPAKLEDSAVYLCASSLGVGSNEQFFGPGTRLTVL.

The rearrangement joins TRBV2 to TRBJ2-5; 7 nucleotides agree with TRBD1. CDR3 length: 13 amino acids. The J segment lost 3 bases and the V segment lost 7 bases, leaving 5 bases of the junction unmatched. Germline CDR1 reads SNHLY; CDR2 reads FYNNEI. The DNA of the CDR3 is TGTGCCAGCATCCCCGACAGGGAAGAGACCCAGTACTTC. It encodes CASIPDREETQYF.

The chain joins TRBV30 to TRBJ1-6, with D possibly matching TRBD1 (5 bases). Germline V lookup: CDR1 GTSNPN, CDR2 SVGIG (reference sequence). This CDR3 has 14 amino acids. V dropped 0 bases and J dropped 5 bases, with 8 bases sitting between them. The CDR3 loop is CAWSVWGNNSPLHF. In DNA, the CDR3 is TGTGCCTGGAGTGTGTGGGGGAATAATTCACCCCTCCACTTT. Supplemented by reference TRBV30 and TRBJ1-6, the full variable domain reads SQTIHQWPATLVQPVGSPLSLECTVEGTSNPNLYWYRQAAGRGLQLLFYSVGIGQISSEVPQNLSASRPQDRQFILSSKKLLLSDSGFYLCAWSVWGNNSPLHFGNGTRLTVT.

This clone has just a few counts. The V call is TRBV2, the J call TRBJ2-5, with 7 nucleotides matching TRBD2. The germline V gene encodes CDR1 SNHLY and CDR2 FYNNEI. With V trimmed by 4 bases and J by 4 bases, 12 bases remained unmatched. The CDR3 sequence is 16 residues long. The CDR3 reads CASSGSGIRRPETQYF. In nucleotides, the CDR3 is TGTGCCAGCAGTGGGAGCGGGATTCGTCGCCCAGAGACCCAGTACTTC.

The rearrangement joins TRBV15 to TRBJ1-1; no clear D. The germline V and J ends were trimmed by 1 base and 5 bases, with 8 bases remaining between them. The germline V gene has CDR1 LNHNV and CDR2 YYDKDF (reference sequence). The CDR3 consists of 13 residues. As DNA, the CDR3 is TGTGCCACCAGCAGAGGAGTGGGGACTGAAGCTTTCTTT. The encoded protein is CATSRGVGTEAFF.

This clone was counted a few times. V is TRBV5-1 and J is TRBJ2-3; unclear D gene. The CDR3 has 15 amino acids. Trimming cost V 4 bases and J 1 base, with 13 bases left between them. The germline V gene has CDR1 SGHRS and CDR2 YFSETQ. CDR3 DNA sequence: TGCGCCAGCAGCCCCTTAGTAGTCGGCACAGATACGCAGTATTTT. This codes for CASSPLVVGTDTQYF.

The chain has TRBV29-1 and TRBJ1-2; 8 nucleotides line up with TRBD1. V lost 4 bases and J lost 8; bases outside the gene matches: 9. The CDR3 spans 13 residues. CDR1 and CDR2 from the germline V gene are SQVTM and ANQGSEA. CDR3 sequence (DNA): TGCAGCGTTGCCGCCAGGGGGCGCGGGGGCTACACCTTC. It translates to CSVAARGRGGYTF.

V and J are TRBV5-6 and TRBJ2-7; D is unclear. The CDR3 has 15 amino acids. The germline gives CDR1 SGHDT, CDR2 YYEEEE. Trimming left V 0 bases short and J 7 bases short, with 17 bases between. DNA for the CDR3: TGTGCCAGCAGCTTGGATCTCGGTCGTCAAGGTGAGCAGTACTTC. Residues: CASSLDLGRQGEQYF.

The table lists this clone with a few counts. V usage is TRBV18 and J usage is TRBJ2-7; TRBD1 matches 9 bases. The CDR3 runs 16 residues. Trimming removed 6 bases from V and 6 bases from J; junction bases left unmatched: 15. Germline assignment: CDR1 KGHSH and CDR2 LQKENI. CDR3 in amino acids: CASSTSIGTGLSEQYF. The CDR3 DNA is TGTGCCAGCTCCACCTCTATCGGGACAGGGCTTTCCGAGCAGTACTTC.